This TCR beta chain originates from a study of cytomegalovirus exposure and HLA in healthy donors (dated by TCRdb to about 2017). Context from the whole study: In an earlier analysis of 550 to 750 of the donors, approximately 260 Gb of sequence data and 117 million unique TCR beta sequences from roughly 180 million T cells were reported. An early release covering about 600 HLA-typed donors comprised approximately 300 gigabases of sequencing data and around 80 million unique TCR sequences. The genetic ancestry cluster associated with self-reported Caucasian donors included 81% of the 398 genotyped donors. The study aimed to test whether cataloging public T cell receptors could reveal signatures of past pathogen exposure. Using immunosequencing, the study profiled T cell repertoires from fewer than 700 subjects and related those repertoires to cytomegalovirus serostatus. In addition to the first cohort of approximately 670 subjects, a separate validation cohort of 120 different subjects was used. To predict cytomegalovirus infection status, the study combined high-throughput TCR immunosequencing, statistical association of individual TCRs with disease status, and machine learning. A later analysis re-analyzed previously published TCR beta repertoires from 666 donors and added high-resolution HLA genotyping to study TCR occurrence patterns. Rather than drawing on any new phenotypic data, the later analysis identified candidate immune exposures from TCR beta sequences and the way those sequences occurred across donors. An earlier analysis of about 620 of the donors applied high-throughput TCR beta sequencing to assess whether each TCR beta V gene segment acted as functional or pseudogenic. Donor age, sex, ethnicity and CMV serostatus were collected together with the repertoire data. A later genetic analysis took genome-wide SNP genotypes for about 55% of the 666 donors and used that subset as a discovery cohort. Every discovery cohort repertoire had been produced on one sequencing platform. HLA typing covered class I and class II loci at four-digit resolution. The number of typed donors differed by locus: roughly 620-630 for A, B, C, DRB1 and DQB1; 522 for DQA1; 606 for DPA1; and approximately 450 for DPB1. A handful of DR-DQ haplotypes were treated as single units for association and clustering because of strong linkage in the cohort. Across about 380 genotyped donors of the cohort, an average of approximately 200,000 unique TCR beta nucleotide sequences per donor were sequenced, and 15% to 20% of those sequences were non-productive.

About this clone: Its antigen is currently not known. There are no base qualities to consult, and no much larger clone falls within one base.

At the junction V is shortened by 1 base and J by 5 bases; bases outside the gene matches: 6. CDR1 and CDR2, per the germline V gene, are SGHVS and FNYEAQ. Inclusive of the bounding cysteine and phenylalanine, the CDR3 is 15 residues long. This entry keeps only the CDR3 DNA: 45 bases, framed from base 1. Library generation was performed with the immunoSEQ multiplex PCR assay. A mixture of 60 forward primers for TCR Vbeta segments and 13 reverse primers for TCR Jbeta segments was used in the multiplex PCR. A multiplex PCR assay on genomic DNA amplified the CDR3 region of rearranged TCR beta genes. Amplified TCR beta libraries were sequenced as 87-base-pair reads on the Illumina HiSeq System. From the authors' description of their analysis: Across the 600 to 700 repertoires, a later analysis counted 75 million to 90 million unique TCR beta chains, 9 million to 14 million of which were shared by at least two donors. Raw reads were error-corrected and collapsed into unique sequences with a nearest-neighbor algorithm that merged closely related sequences to remove PCR and sequencing errors. CDR3 sequences were aligned to IMGT reference sequences to assign V, D and J gene segments. For a sequence to be retained, a match of at least six nucleotides to both a V gene segment and a J gene segment was required. A rearrangement counted as productive if the CDR3 had no stop codons and remained in frame with V and J, and every other rearrangement counted as non-productive. CDR3 was defined according to IMGT convention as the region running from the second conserved V-encoded cysteine to the conserved J-encoded phenylalanine. The earlier analysis of a few hundred of the donors excluded sequences that lacked an unambiguous match to a single V gene segment. In an earlier analysis of around 590 of the donors, a V segment was called functional when productive rearrangements were above 56.7%, and segregating when the standard deviation between donors exceeded 5%. A statistical classification framework was built to diagnose cytomegalovirus status from the catalog of TCR beta chain sequences. A later analysis assigned V and J genes by comparing TCR nucleotide sequences with IMGT/GENE-DB human TR gene sequences. A later analysis assigned CDR3 sequences and most-parsimonious VDJ recombination scenarios with the TCRdist pipeline. In a later analysis, each TCR beta chain was defined by its CDR3 amino acid sequence together with its V-gene family, and reads lacking a unique V-gene family were excluded. A later analysis removed roughly 590 highly shared, low-generation-probability nucleotide sequences to deal with suspected cross-contamination and a sequencing artifact. In a later analysis, a clonal expansion index was calculated for each public chain from normalized within-repertoire ranks of inferred template counts. Generation probabilities in a later analysis came from a VDJ recombination model fitted to out-of-frame rearrangements, and those results were checked against IGoR. In a later analysis, hypergeometric tests were used to score TCR-TCR, TCR-HLA and TCR-CMV co-occurrence, with a repertoire-size bias correction applied to TCR pairs. A later analysis estimated false discovery rates by permuting HLA or CMV assignments 20 times. A later analysis grouped co-occurring TCRs with DBSCAN, adding TCRdist sequence similarity when clustering within HLA-allele-positive subsets. Repertoires with fewer than 30,000 or more than 120,000 public chains, plus five repertoires with anomalous nucleotide sharing, were excluded from co-occurrence clustering. Drawn from immuneACCESS, this table holds only the in-frame rearrangements with V and J called that TCRdb kept. Clones are partly lost; checked studies trace under half to an unresolved V gene and leave the rest unexplained. Clone size and the V and J calls come from that table; the DNA yielded D and trimming. This sample gives approximately 150,000 clones in total; about 80% of them show up just once. 13% to 15% of the sample is in the top ten clones.

In total, approximately 700 healthy bone marrow donors made up the cohort. At the time of sampling, all cohort members were nominally healthy, though unrecorded immune exposures were likely present. The donor was CMV seronegative and was included in the group of a few hundred seronegative cohort members. Each donor provided a peripheral blood sample, and peripheral blood mononuclear cells were used for TCR beta sequencing. Genomic DNA was extracted from the blood cell samples with the Qiagen DNeasy Blood Extraction Kit. Study-wide findings and limitations: Because the 87-base-pair reads could not distinguish some IMGT-functional V segments, including TRBV6-2 and TRBV6-3, those segments were excluded. Because HLA typing was unavailable for some donors at each locus, only the typed subset was used in association tests. This cohort had only TCR beta chains sequenced, and the lack of alpha or paired-chain data limited which features could be detected. A later genetic analysis associated a missense DCLRE1C variant with V-gene and J-gene trimming of TCR beta chains, and an independent cohort replicated the association. A further reported finding was that TCR beta sequences accurately predicted the HLA-A and HLA-B alleles for most subjects in the first cohort. According to a later analysis, TCR association rates differed among HLA loci, with DRB1 alleles showing the most associated TCRs and HLA-C alleles showing the fewest. A later genetic analysis reported fewer N-insertions in productive TCRs among donors in an Asian-associated ancestry cluster than the roughly 690-donor mean. In a later analysis, most CMV-associated TCR beta chains were found to appear HLA-restricted, with HLA associations seemingly driven largely by CMV exposure. In vitro tests confirmed that a few of the cytomegalovirus-associated TCR beta chains recognize cytomegalovirus antigens. Several of the top co-occurrence clusters appeared to be linked to parvovirus B19, influenza, CMV and Epstein-Barr virus, according to a later analysis. In an earlier analysis of 587 of the donors, most TCR beta V segments were observed in productive rearrangements about 87% or about 30% of the time, broadly matching IMGT annotations. Seventeen rarely observed V segments, including chromosome 9 orphons, were excluded from the earlier analysis of a few hundred of the donors because counts were too low. Strong co-occurrence of HLA alleles, especially DR and DQ, made assigning TCR associations to individual alleles difficult. The authors suggested that the approach could potentially be extended to other disease states and immunological phenotypes. A later analysis found that HLA-associated TCR beta chains were more clonally expanded and had lower generation probabilities than equally common non-associated chains. Most TCR sequences were observed very rarely across donors, whereas some public TCRs were present in many individuals. The presence/absence analyses assumed that sequencing depth was roughly uniform across donors, and that assumption may not be true. For the cohort, immune exposure information was limited to CMV serostatus. The study listed 150 to 200 TCR beta chains as associated with cytomegalovirus. Correlated functional status among segregating V segments might reflect linkage disequilibrium, but an unknown experimental factor could not be ruled out. A cluster of highly shared sequence variants was judged likely to represent a technical artifact of the sequencing pipeline. In a later analysis, 16,951 TCR beta sequences were associated with specific HLA alleles at a false discovery rate of 0.05. Cytomegalovirus status was reported to be diagnosed by the classifier with high specificity and sensitivity in both the original and validation cohorts.

The sequenced material came from PBMCs. The sequence was collected from a woman in her 40s in good health and CMV-seronegative. The sequence is built from TRBV7-6 and TRBJ2-5; 8 of the junction bases match TRBD2. The sequenced DNA: TGTGCCAGCAGCTTAGGGGCGGGGGGTCGGGAGACCCAGTACTTC. Its protein reads: CASSLGAGGRETQYF.